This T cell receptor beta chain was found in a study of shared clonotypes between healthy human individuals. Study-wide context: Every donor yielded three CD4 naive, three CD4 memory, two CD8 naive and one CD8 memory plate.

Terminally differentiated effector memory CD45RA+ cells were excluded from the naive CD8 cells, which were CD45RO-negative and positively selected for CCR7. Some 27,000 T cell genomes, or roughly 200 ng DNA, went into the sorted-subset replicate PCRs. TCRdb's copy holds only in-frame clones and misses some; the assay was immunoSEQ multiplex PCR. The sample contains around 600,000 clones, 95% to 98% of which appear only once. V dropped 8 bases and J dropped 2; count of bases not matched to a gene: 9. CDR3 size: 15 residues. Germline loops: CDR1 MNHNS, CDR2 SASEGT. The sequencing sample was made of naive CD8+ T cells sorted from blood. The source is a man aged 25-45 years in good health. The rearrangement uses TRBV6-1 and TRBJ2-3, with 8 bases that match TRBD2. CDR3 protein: CASGGAGASTDTQYF. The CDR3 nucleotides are TGTGCCAGCGGGGGAGCGGGAGCTTCCACAGATACGCAGTATTTT.